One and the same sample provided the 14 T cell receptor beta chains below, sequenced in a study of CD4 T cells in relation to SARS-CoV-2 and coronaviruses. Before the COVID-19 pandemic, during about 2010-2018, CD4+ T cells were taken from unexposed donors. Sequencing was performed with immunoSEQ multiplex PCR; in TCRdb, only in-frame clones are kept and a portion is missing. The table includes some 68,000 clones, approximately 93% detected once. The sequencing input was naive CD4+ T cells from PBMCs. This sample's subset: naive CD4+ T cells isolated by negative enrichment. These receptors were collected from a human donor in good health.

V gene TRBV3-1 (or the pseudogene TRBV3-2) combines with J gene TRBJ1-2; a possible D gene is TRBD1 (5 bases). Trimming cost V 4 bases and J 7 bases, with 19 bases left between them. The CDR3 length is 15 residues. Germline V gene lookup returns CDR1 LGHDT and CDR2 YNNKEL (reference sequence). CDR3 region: CASSRGEGDGSGYTF. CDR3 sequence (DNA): TGTGCCAGCAGCCGTGGAGAAGGGGACGGTTCTGGCTACACCTTC.

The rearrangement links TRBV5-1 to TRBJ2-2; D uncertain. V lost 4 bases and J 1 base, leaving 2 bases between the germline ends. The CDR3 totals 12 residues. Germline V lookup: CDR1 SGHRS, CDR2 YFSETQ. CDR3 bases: TGCGCCAGCAGCGTGAACACCGGGGAGCTGTTTTTT. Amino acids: CASSVNTGELFF.

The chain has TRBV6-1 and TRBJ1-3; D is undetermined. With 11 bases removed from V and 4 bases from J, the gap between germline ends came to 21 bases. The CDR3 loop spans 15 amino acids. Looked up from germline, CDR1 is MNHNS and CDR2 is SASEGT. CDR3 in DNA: TGTGCCGCCCTGGACGGTGCCAGATGGGGAAACACCATATATTTT. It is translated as CAALDGARWGNTIYF.

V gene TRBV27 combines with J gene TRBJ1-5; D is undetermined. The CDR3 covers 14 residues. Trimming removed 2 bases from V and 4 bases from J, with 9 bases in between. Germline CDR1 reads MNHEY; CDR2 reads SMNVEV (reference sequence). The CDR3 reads CASSLIRGNQPQHF. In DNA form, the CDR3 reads TGTGCCAGCAGTTTAATTCGGGGAAATCAGCCCCAGCATTTT.

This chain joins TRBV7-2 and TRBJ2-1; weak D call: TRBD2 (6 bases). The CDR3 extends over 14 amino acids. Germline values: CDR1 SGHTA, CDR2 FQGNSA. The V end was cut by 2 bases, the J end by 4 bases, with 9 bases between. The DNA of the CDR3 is TGTGCCAGCAGCTTACGTAGCGGTTACAATGAGCAGTTCTTC. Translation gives CASSLRSGYNEQFF.

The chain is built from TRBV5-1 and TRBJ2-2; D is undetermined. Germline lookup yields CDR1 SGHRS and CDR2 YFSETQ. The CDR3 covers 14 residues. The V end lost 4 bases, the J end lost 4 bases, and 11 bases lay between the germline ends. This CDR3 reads CASSADTLTGELFF. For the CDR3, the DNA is TGCGCCAGCAGCGCAGACACGCTCACCGGGGAGCTGTTTTTT. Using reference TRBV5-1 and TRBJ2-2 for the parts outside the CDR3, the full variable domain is KAGVTQTPRYLIKTRGQQVTLSCSPISGHRSVSWYQQTPGQGLQFLFEYFSETQRNKGNFPGRFSGRQFSNSRSEMNVSTLELGDSALYLCASSADTLTGELFFGEGSRLTVL.

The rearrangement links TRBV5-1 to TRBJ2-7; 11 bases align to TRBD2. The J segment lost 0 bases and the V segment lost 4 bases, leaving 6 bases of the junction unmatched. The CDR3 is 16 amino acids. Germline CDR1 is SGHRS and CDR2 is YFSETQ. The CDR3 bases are TGCGCCAGCAGCCCGTCGGGACTAGCGGTCTCCTACGAGCAGTACTTC. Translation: CASSPSGLAVSYEQYF.

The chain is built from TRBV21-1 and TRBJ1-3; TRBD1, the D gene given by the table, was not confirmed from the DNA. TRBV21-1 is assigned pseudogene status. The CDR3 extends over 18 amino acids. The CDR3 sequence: CASSKRNAGVRSGNTIYF. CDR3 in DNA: TGTGCCAGCAGCAAAAGGAATGCAGGGGTCAGATCTGGAAACACCATATATTTT.

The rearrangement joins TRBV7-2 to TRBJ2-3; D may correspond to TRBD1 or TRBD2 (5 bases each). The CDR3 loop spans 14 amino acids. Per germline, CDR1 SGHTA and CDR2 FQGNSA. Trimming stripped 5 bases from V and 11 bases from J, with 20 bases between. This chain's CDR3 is CASSVLRGVERQYF. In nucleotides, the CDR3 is TGTGCCAGCAGCGTATTGAGGGGCGTGGAAAGGCAGTATTTT.

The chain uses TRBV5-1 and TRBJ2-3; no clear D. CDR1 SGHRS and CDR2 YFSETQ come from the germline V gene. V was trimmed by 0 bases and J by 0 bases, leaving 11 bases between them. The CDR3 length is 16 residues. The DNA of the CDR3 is TGCGCCAGCAGCTTGGTTGGGATTTCCAGCACAGATACGCAGTATTTT. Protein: CASSLVGISSTDTQYF.

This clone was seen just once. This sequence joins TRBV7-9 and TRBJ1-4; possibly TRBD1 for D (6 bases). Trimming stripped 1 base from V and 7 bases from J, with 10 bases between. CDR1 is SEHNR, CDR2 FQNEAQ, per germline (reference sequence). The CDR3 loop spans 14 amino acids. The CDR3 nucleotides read TGTGCCAGCAGCTTAGACACAGGGTCTGAAAAACTGTTTTTT. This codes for CASSLDTGSEKLFF.

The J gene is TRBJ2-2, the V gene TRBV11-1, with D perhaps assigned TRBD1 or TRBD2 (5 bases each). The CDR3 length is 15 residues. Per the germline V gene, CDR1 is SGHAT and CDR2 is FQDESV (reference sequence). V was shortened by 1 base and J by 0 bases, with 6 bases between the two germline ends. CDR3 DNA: TGTGCCAGCAGCTTAGTGGGGGCGAACACCGGGGAGCTGTTTTTT. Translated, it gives CASSLVGANTGELFF.

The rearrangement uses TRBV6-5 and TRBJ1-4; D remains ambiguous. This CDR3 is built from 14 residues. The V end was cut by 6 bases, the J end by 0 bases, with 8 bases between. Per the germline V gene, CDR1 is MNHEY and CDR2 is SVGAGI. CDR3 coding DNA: TGTGCCAGCAGAGGGTCCACAACTAATGAAAAACTGTTTTTT. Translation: CASRGSTTNEKLFF.

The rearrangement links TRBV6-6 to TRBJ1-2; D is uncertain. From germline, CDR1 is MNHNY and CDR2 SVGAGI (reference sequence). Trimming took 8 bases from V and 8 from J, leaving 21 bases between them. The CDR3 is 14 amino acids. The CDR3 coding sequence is TGTGCCAGCTGGGAGCAGAGTTGGGGTCGAGGCTACACCTTC. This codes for CASWEQSWGRGYTF.